This passage covers 9 T cell receptor beta chains from one sample sequenced in a study of blood T cell repertoires in COVID-19. Only in-frame clones appear in the TCRdb table, and some are missing; sequencing was by immunoSEQ multiplex PCR. The sample lists about 220,000 clones; 80% to 85% were seen once. The sample comprised peripheral blood. These receptors were obtained from a woman aged 55-75 years with acute or convalescent COVID-19.

The rearrangement uses TRBV6-6 and TRBJ2-3; the D gene is possibly TRBD2 (5 bases). Germline values: CDR1 MNHNY, CDR2 SVGAGI (reference sequence). V was trimmed by 2 bases and J by 10 bases, leaving 10 bases between them. CDR3 length: 12 residues. Here the CDR3 DNA reads TGTGCCAGCAGTTACGGCCCCGGGGCGCAGTATTTT. Its protein is CASSYGPGAQYF.

This clone was counted only a few times. V gene TRBV5-5 combines with J gene TRBJ2-4; D may be TRBD2 (6 bases). Germline V gene lookup returns CDR1 SGHKS and CDR2 YYEKEE (reference sequence). V gave up 2 bases and J gave up 8 bases, with 17 bases separating them. The CDR3 loop spans 15 amino acids. The CDR3 coding sequence is TGTGCCAGCAGCTTCGACCCCCTCGGGAGAGACATTCAGTACTTC. This gives the protein CASSFDPLGRDIQYF.

The rearrangement uses TRBV7-6 and TRBJ2-7; TRBD1 matches at 10 bases. The junction had 10 bases not matched to a gene; V was cut back by 5 bases and J by 6 bases. The germline V gene has CDR1 SGHVS and CDR2 FNYEAQ. There are 15 residues in the CDR3. In DNA form, the CDR3 reads TGTGCCAGCAGCCAAGCGGGACAGGGGCCGGTCGAGCAGTACTTC. Protein: CASSQAGQGPVEQYF.

In regard to this clone: The same CDR3 arises from other DNA sequences in this sample as well. The chain links TRBV10-3 to TRBJ1-1; D may be TRBD1 (5 bases). The ends were cut back, 4 bases at V and 2 bases at J, with 8 bases in the middle. The CDR3 has 13 amino acids. Germline values: CDR1 ENHRY, CDR2 SYGVKD. CDR3 nucleotides: TGTGCCATCAGTGGTACAGGAAACACTGAAGCTTTCTTT. It encodes CAISGTGNTEAFF.

The J gene is TRBJ1-4, the V gene TRBV19; D is unresolved. The CDR3 covers 14 residues. V lost 6 bases, J lost 1 base, and 9 bases lay in between. Germline V gene lookup returns CDR1 LNHDA and CDR2 SQIVND (reference sequence). CDR3 sequence (DNA): TGTGCCAGTAGCCAGGTGCAAACTAATGAAAAACTGTTTTTT. Its translation: CASSQVQTNEKLFF. The full variable domain, rest sourced from reference TRBV19 and TRBJ1-4, is DGGITQSPKYLFRKEGQNVTLSCEQNLNHDAMYWYRQDPGQGLRLIYYSQIVNDFQKGDIAEGYSVSREKKESFPLTVTSAQKNPTAFYLCASSQVQTNEKLFFGSGTQLSVL.

The rearrangement links TRBV10-3 to TRBJ1-1; D is undetermined. There are 13 residues in the CDR3. Germline assignment: CDR1 ENHRY and CDR2 SYGVKD. V was trimmed by 6 bases and J by 1 base, leaving 9 bases between them. CDR3 sequence (DNA): TGTGCCATCAGAAAAGAGCCGAACACTGAAGCTTTCTTT. This codes for CAIRKEPNTEAFF.

The V call is TRBV19, the J call TRBJ2-1; unclear D gene. V dropped 5 bases and J dropped 2 bases, with 4 bases sitting between them. The CDR3 is made up of 12 amino acids. Germline assignment: CDR1 LNHDA and CDR2 SQIVND (reference sequence). CDR3 DNA sequence: TGTGCCAGTAGTCGTCCCTACAATGAGCAGTTCTTC. Translation gives CASSRPYNEQFF.

The rearrangement uses TRBV4-2 and TRBJ2-5, with TRBD2 matching 7 bases. The CDR3 has 16 residues. The V gene's germline CDR1 is LGHNA and CDR2 YNFKEQ. V shed 5 bases and J 1 base; nucleotides not matched to a gene: 10. The CDR3 bases are TGTGCCAGCAGCACCAACCGGGACTATCCCCAAGAGACCCAGTACTTC. Residues: CASSTNRDYPQETQYF.

V and J are TRBV7-9 and TRBJ1-1; 7 bases are shared with TRBD1. Trimming at V came to 5 bases and at J to 6 bases, leaving 9 bases not matched to a gene. CDR3 length equals 14 residues. From germline, CDR1 is SEHNR and CDR2 FQNEAQ (reference sequence). CDR3 sequence reads: CASSLPTGSPEAFF. The CDR3 region has the DNA TGTGCCAGCAGCCTACCGACAGGGTCCCCTGAAGCTTTCTTT.